This TCR beta chain was profiled in a study of T cells after yellow fever vaccination. The CDR3 length is 14 residues. J lost 5 bases, V lost 6 bases, and 8 bases had no gene match. TCRdb analysed the 5' RACE reads with MiXCR anew, one entry per CDR3 protein. Of around 350,000 distinct CDR3 sequences listed, 6% to 8% are singletons. The receptor comes from a man aged 25 to 40 who received the YFV17D yellow fever vaccine. Sequenced material: PBMCs, taken 5 days after the yellow fever booster vaccination. This chain links TRBV12-3 or TRBV12-4 with TRBJ2-3, with 7 nucleotides matching TRBD1. Here the CDR3 DNA reads TGTGCCAGCAGAAGAGGGGGCGGTATAGATACGCAGTATTTT. This sequence encodes CASRRGGGIDTQYF.